This T cell receptor beta chain was retrieved from a study of a mutant IDH1 vaccine in newly diagnosed glioma (dated by TCRdb to about 2021). About the investigation overall: Patients received eight vaccinations in weeks 1, 3, 5, 7, 11, 15, 19 and 23, corresponding to visits V03 through V10. For exploratory analyses, fewer than 30 treated patients had longitudinal TCRB deep sequencing done wherever samples were available. Before enrollment, patients had received standard therapy of radiotherapy alone, temozolomide alone, or radiochemotherapy with temozolomide; most received the combination. Vaccination began 4-6 weeks after radiotherapy alone, or alongside temozolomide cycles in the chemotherapy-containing groups. Peripheral blood was collected at six visits: V03 (baseline), V05, V07, V10, V12 and V13. Of the roughly 31 treated patients, about 60% were male and approximately 40% were female, and the mean age was approximately 40 years. The study at large found these results: Pseudoprogression seemed to be unrelated to changes in the top peripheral T cell clonotypes found by TCRB sequencing. It was noted by the authors that analyses of patient blood samples could not be reproduced owing to sample limitations. Availability determined which PBMC samples were chosen for TCRB deep sequencing. Immune responses induced by the vaccine were seen in roughly 95% of patients across multiple MHC alleles.

The germline V gene (reference sequence) gives CDR1 as SEHNR and CDR2 as FQNEAQ. V is clipped by 5 bases and J by 5 bases, and the sequence between their germline boundaries is 19 bases long. The CDR3 starts with the cysteine, ends with the phenylalanine, and has 15 residues. Kept here is only the CDR3 DNA, which spans 45 bases and is read in frame from base 1. The protocol used for the library was the immunoSEQ multiplex PCR assay. The hsTCRB Kit was used according to the manufacturer's protocol to amplify rearranged TCR beta chain sequences. TCRB libraries were sequenced on an Illumina MiSeq. The published analysis was carried out like this. The proprietary platform of the kit vendor was used for demultiplexing, trimming and gene mapping. Drawn from immuneACCESS, this table holds only the in-frame rearrangements with V and J called that TCRdb kept. Clones are partly lost; checked studies trace under half to an unresolved V gene and leave the rest unexplained. V, J and clone size are those of that table, while D and trimming were read from the DNA. For this sample there are about 36,000 clones; 80% appear just once. The leading ten clones occupy approximately 16% of the sample.

In the paper's terms, the time point label means: week 11, during vaccination. A 20-mer mutant IDH1 peptide at 300 micrograms in Montanide made up each vaccine dose, which was injected subcutaneously together with topical imiquimod. Newly diagnosed WHO grade 3 or 4 IDH1-mutant astrocytomas showing loss of nuclear ATRX were present in the donors. The samples were drawn from NOA16, a multicentre, single-arm, open-label phase I trial in Germany that tested a mutant IDH1 peptide vaccine in humans for the first time. Genomic DNA for TCRB sequencing was extracted from EDTA blood using the DNeasy Blood and Tissue Kit. As for this clone: Its cognate antigen has yet to be identified. Base qualities are not recorded, but no much larger clone differs from it by a single base.

Sequencing used peripheral blood mononuclear cells (PBMCs), obtained from a glioma patient whose treatment included an IDH1 peptide vaccine. The rearrangement combines TRBV7-9 with TRBJ2-7; a tentative D call is TRBD2 (6 bases match). The sequence derives from a woman between 25 and 40 years old with glioma. Some clones in this sample may be carry-over from other donors' samples. The CDR3 loop reads CASSRTEGSRNEQYF. In nucleotide form, the sequence is TGTGCCAGCAGCCGCACGGAGGGTTCACGGAACGAGCAGTACTTC.